The clone carrying this T cell receptor (beta chain) showed up just a few times. Its target is not known. Some second doses came at about 4 weeks and others at about 12 weeks; these were pooled. The CDR3 has 16 amino acids. The germline V gene has CDR1 LNHDA and CDR2 SQIVND (reference sequence). Unmatched junction bases numbered 4, after V lost 6 bases and J lost 0 bases. This specimen belongs to a study of T cell responses to AZD1222 COVID-19 vaccine. Study-wide points: Unmutated variant regions reportedly attract nearly half of all spike-specific TCRs. Donors skewed white British and female; clonal diversity was possibly underestimated. Spike-wide coverage was observed for vaccine-associated CD4 TCRs, with dominant responses at 160-218 and 743-854.

Produced via immunoSEQ multiplex PCR; TCRdb's table is partial and in-frame only. This sample yields about 110,000 clones, of which around 92% are seen a single time; roughly 8.9% belongs to the top ten. The chain recombines TRBV19 with TRBJ2-6; 8 bases align to TRBD1. The specimen was peripheral blood, collected 28 days after the second AZD1222 dose. The source is an adult who received the AZD1222 COVID-19 vaccine. CDR3 nucleotides: TGTGCCAGTAGAACTACAGGGGGCTCTGGGGCCAACGTCCTGACTTTC. It yields the protein CASRTTGGSGANVLTF.